The 13 T cell receptor beta chains below come from one sample, sequenced in a study of control samples from healthy donors and cancer patients. The repertoire was sequenced with immunoSEQ multiplex PCR; TCRdb's copy has only in-frame clones and lacks some. The sample has tens of thousands of clones; roughly 90% are singletons. The sample consisted of blood. The origin of the receptors is a man aged 50 to 60 in good health.

The V gene is TRBV10-2, the J gene TRBJ2-5, with D possibly TRBD1 on 7 matching bases. The V and J ends lost 0 bases and 2 bases respectively, with 13 bases between them. This CDR3 has 16 amino acids. Germline V CDR1 and CDR2: WSHSY, SAAADI. The DNA of the CDR3 is TGCGCCAGCAGTGAGTCAGACAGGGAGGCTCAAGAGACCCAGTACTTC. This codes for CASSESDREAQETQYF.

The chain recombines TRBV19 with TRBJ2-1; 7 positions match TRBD1. Germline V gives CDR1 LNHDA, CDR2 SQIVND (reference sequence). The CDR3 totals 11 residues. The V segment lost 5 bases and the J segment 15 bases; nucleotides outside the gene matches: 7. CDR3 sequence (DNA): TGTGCCAGTAGTTCCCGACAGGGTCGGTTCTTC. Translated: CASSSRQGRFF.

The DNA for the CDR3 is TGCAGCGTTGACACGTGGGGTGCGGGGAACACTGAAGCTTTCTTT. Its translation is CSVDTWGAGNTEAFF. The chain carries TRBV29-1 and TRBJ1-1; no clear D gene. The CDR3 has 15 residues. With 3 bases removed from V and 1 base from J, the gap between germline ends came to 15 bases. Germline assignment: CDR1 SQVTM and CDR2 ANQGSEA.

The rearrangement links TRBV14 to TRBJ2-3, with 9 nucleotides matching TRBD2. Germline CDR1 SGHDN, CDR2 FVKESK. The CDR3 covers 18 residues. Trimming at V came to 0 bases and at J to 2 bases, leaving 9 bases not matched to a gene. The CDR3 reads CASSQDHPGLAFTDTQYF. CDR3 DNA sequence: TGTGCCAGCAGCCAAGATCATCCGGGACTAGCTTTCACAGATACGCAGTATTTT.

This rearrangement joins TRBV6-6 to TRBJ1-1; tentatively, D is TRBD1 (6 bases). The V end lost 0 bases, the J end lost 10 bases, and 12 bases lay between the germline ends. This CDR3 has 13 residues. Germline CDR1 MNHNY, CDR2 SVGAGI (reference sequence). DNA of the CDR3: TGTGCCAGCAGTTACTCGCCCCAGGGGCGAGCTTTCTTT. Translated: CASSYSPQGRAFF.

V and J are TRBV6-6 and TRBJ1-2; TRBD1 might be the D (5 bases). From germline, CDR1 is MNHNY and CDR2 SVGAGI (reference sequence). This CDR3 has 14 residues. V dropped 6 bases and J dropped 2 bases, with 13 bases sitting between them. CDR3 nucleotide sequence: TGTGCCAGCAGCCGGGGGTGGCAGAACTATGGCTACACCTTC. Its translation is CASSRGWQNYGYTF.

The chain joins TRBV30 to TRBJ1-4; no clear D gene. Trimming took 7 bases from V and 3 from J, leaving 9 bases between them. The length of the CDR3 is 12 residues. Germline loops: CDR1 GTSNPN, CDR2 SVGIG (reference sequence). CDR3 protein: CAYTRANEKLFF. The CDR3, as DNA: TGTGCCTACACAAGGGCTAATGAAAAACTGTTTTTT.

The CDR3 loop reads CASSEVPDRYGYTF. The DNA for the CDR3 is TGTGCCAGCAGTGAAGTTCCCGACAGATATGGCTACACCTTC. The V gene is TRBV25-1, the J gene TRBJ1-2, with D perhaps matching TRBD1 (5 bases). CDR1 is MGHDK and CDR2 is SYGVNS in the germline V gene. This CDR3 has 14 residues. Trimming took 2 bases from V and 5 from J, leaving 12 bases between them.

This clone was detected a few times. The V gene is TRBV3-1 (or the pseudogene TRBV3-2), the J gene TRBJ1-2; D gene uncertain. The CDR3 has 15 residues. Germline loops: CDR1 LGHDT, CDR2 YNNKEL (reference sequence). Trimming cost V 0 bases and J 8 bases, with 16 bases left between them. CDR3 nucleotide sequence: TGTGCCAGCAGCCAAGAGGGCGGATTTTCTACGGGCTACACCTTC. This codes for CASSQEGGFSTGYTF.

The chain employs TRBV2 and TRBJ1-1; tentative D call: TRBD1 (6 bases). Germline values: CDR1 SNHLY, CDR2 FYNNEI. The germline V and J ends were trimmed by 6 bases and 6 bases, with 11 bases remaining between them. This CDR3 has 12 amino acids. In DNA form, the CDR3 reads TGTGCCAGCAGGGTCCCAGGGGCTGAAGCTTTCTTT. Protein product: CASRVPGAEAFF.

This clone turned up a few times. The CDR3 loop reads CAWSVGGASYEQYF. The CDR3 DNA is TGTGCCTGGAGTGTAGGCGGGGCTTCCTACGAGCAGTACTTC. The V and J genes are TRBV30 and TRBJ2-7; D might be TRBD2 (6 bases). V lost 0 bases to trimming and J lost 1 base, with 10 bases between them. CDR1 is GTSNPN and CDR2 is SVGIG in the germline V gene (reference sequence). The CDR3 runs 14 residues.

A note on this clone: One end of the junction does not line up with germline, which may come from a read error. This chain joins TRBV27 and TRBJ2-5, with 10 nucleotides matching TRBD1. The V gene's germline CDR1 is MNHEY and CDR2 SMNVEV (reference sequence). CDR3 length: 16 amino acids. The CDR3: CANSLDRGSLQETQYF. In DNA, the CDR3 is TGTGCCAACAGTTTGGACAGGGGGTCCCTCCAAGAGACCCAGTACTTC.

V gene TRBV5-4 combines with J gene TRBJ1-1; TRBD1 matches at 9 bases. Per the germline V gene, CDR1 is SGHNT and CDR2 is YYREEE (reference sequence). The CDR3 has 14 residues. Unmatched junction bases numbered 10, after V lost 3 bases and J lost 10 bases. CDR3 region: CASSSTGTGSGAFF. CDR3 nucleotide sequence: TGTGCCAGCAGCTCCACCGGGACAGGGTCGGGAGCTTTCTTT.